The sequence of this TCR beta chain was determined in a study of CD8 T cells in ankylosing spondylitis. Regarding the study as a whole: A motif of fewer than ten highly homologous TCR beta variants was seen as apparently characteristic of ankylosing spondylitis blood. The disease-linked clones had a CD8+ phenotype and low blood frequencies. From matched ankylosing spondylitis synovial fluid, disease-linked clones were reportedly recovered at significantly enriched levels.

The sample holds a few counts of this clonotype. The antigen remains unidentified. CDR3 length equals 16 residues. V was trimmed by 7 bases and J by 2 bases, leaving 20 bases between them. Germline V gives CDR1 MGHRA, CDR2 YSYEKL. TCRdb fed the 5' RACE reads into MiXCR, producing one record per CDR3 protein. The table lists just over 350,000 distinct CDR3 sequences, 20% of them singletons, with roughly 14% in the top ten. The V call is TRBV4-1, the J call TRBJ1-1, with D uncertain. The receptor was isolated from a male donor with ankylosing spondylitis or in good health (not recorded which). Source material: blood, either unsorted or a sorted T cell fraction (not recorded which). The CDR3 sequence: CASTSGIGRPNTEAFF. CDR3 bases: TGCGCCAGCACCTCCGGGATAGGGCGGCCCAACACTGAAGCTTTCTTT.